This TCR beta chain stems from a study of shared clonotypes between healthy human individuals. General study results and limits: Generation probability values for non-shared clonotypes were lower than those for clonotypes shared by all four donors.

As to this clone: The antigen remains undetermined.

Germline V gene sequence: CDR1 MNHEY, CDR2 SMNVEV (reference sequence). The CDR3 is made up of 17 amino acids. After removal of 0 bases from V and 6 bases from J, the junction contained 9 bases not matched to a gene. Assay used: immunoSEQ multiplex PCR; TCRdb lists only in-frame clones, some missing. The repertoire holds about 730,000 clones, around 77% seen once, with under 2% in the top ten. The sequenced sample consisted of memory CD4+ T cells sorted from blood. Subset specified: CD45RA-negative fraction. The TCR was taken from a woman younger than 45 in good health. The J gene is TRBJ2-1, the V gene TRBV27; 9 bases are a match to TRBD2. CDR3 sequence reads: CASSLSRAGGNRNEQFF. In DNA, the CDR3 is TGTGCCAGCAGTTTATCGCGAGCGGGAGGCAACCGCAATGAGCAGTTCTTC.